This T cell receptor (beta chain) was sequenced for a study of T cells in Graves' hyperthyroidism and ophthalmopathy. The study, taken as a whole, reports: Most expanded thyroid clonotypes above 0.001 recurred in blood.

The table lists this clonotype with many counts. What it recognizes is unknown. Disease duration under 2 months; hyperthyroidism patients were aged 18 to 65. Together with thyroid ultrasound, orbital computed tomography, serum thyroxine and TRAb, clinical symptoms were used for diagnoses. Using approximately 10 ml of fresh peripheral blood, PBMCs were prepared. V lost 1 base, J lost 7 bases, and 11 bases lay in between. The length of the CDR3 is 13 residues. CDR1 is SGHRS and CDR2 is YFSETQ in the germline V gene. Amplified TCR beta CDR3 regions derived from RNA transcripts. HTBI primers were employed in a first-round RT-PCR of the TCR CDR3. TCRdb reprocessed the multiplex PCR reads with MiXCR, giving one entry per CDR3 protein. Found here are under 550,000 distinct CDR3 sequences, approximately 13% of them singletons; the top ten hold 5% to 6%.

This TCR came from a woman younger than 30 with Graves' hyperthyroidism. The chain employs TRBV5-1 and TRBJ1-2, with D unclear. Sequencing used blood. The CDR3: CASSLNGETGYTF. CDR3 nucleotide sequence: TGCGCCAGCAGCTTGAACGGAGAAACTGGCTACACCTTC.